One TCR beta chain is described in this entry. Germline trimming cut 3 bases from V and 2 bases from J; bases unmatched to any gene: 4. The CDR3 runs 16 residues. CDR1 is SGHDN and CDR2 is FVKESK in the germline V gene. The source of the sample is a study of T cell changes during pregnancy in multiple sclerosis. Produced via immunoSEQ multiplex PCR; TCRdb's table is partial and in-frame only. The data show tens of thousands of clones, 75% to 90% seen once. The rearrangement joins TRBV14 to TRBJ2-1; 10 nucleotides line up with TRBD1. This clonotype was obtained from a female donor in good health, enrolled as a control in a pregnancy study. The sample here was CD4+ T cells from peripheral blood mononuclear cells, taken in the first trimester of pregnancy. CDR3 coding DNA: TGTGCCAGCAGCCAGATAGGGACAGGGGCCTACAATGAGCAGTTCTTC. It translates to CASSQIGTGAYNEQFF.